Shown below are 15 T cell receptor beta chains from a single sample sequenced in a study of blood T cell repertoires in COVID-19. The protocol was immunoSEQ multiplex PCR, while the TCRdb copy is restricted to in-frame clones and leaves out a portion. This sample carries about 180,000 clones, 80% to 90% of them seen once, and the ten largest clones take approximately 2.1%. The sample comprised peripheral blood. Every receptor here comes from a man between 18 and 29 years old who had recovered from COVID-19.

V is TRBV19 and J is TRBJ2-7; 10 bases map to TRBD1. The CDR3 covers 14 residues. CDR1 and CDR2 (germline): LNHDA, SQIVND (reference sequence). V lost 5 bases, J lost 6 bases, and 7 bases stayed unmatched. The DNA of the CDR3 is TGTGCCAGTAGTCCGGGACAGGGGAGGCGCGAGCAGTACTTC. It translates to CASSPGQGRREQYF.

This clone came up once. J is TRBJ1-1 and V is TRBV6-5; the match to TRBD1 covers 8 bases. Germline V gene sequence: CDR1 MNHEY, CDR2 SVGAGI. The CDR3 is made up of 14 amino acids. The V and J ends lost 4 bases and 4 bases, in that order; junction bases with no gene match: 5. This chain's CDR3 is CASSSLTGGTEAFF. DNA of the CDR3: TGTGCCAGCAGTTCCCTCACAGGGGGCACTGAAGCTTTCTTT.

CDR3 region: CASSYSGQGNYGYTF. The CDR3 coding sequence is TGTGCCAGCAGTTACTCGGGACAGGGGAACTATGGCTACACCTTC. The V and J genes are TRBV6-5 and TRBJ1-2, with 10 nucleotides matching TRBD1. The V segment lost 0 bases and the J segment 2 bases; nucleotides outside the gene matches: 0. Germline V lookup: CDR1 MNHEY, CDR2 SVGAGI. There are 15 residues in the CDR3.

V gene TRBV14 combines with J gene TRBJ2-3; 8 bases fit TRBD2. The CDR3 is made up of 16 amino acids. J was trimmed by 7 bases and V by 1 base; bases with no gene match: 10. Per germline, CDR1 SGHDN and CDR2 FVKESK. Written as DNA, the CDR3 is TGTGCCAGCAGCCAAGGTATAGCGGGACCCCTGAATACGCAGTATTTT. The encoded protein is CASSQGIAGPLNTQYF.

This sequence joins TRBV27 and TRBJ1-2; D is possibly TRBD1 (6 bases). The V end was cut by 3 bases, the J end by 2 bases, with 16 bases between. The V gene's germline CDR1 is MNHEY and CDR2 SMNVEV (reference sequence). The CDR3 runs to 16 residues. CDR3 amino acids: CASSLLLDSLNYGYTF. For the CDR3, the DNA is TGTGCCAGCAGTTTGCTATTGGACAGTCTCAACTATGGCTACACCTTC.

The J gene is TRBJ1-3, the V gene TRBV4-1, with D unresolved. The germline V gene has CDR1 MGHRA and CDR2 YSYEKL. The length of the CDR3 is 17 residues. V dropped 1 base and J dropped 2 bases, with 15 bases sitting between them. CDR3 amino acids: CASSQGVAGGTGNTIYF. The CDR3 nucleotides are TGCGCCAGCAGCCAAGGGGTGGCTGGAGGGACTGGAAACACCATATATTTT.

Remarks on this clone: The sample carries other DNA sequences with the same CDR3. The chain combines TRBV11-2 with TRBJ2-7; maybe TRBD1 (5 bases). V dropped 0 bases and J dropped 4 bases, with 10 bases sitting between them. The CDR3 loop spans 14 amino acids. CDR1 is SGHAT and CDR2 is FQNNGV in the germline V gene. The CDR3 loop is CASSLDRGRYEQYF. The DNA for the CDR3 is TGTGCCAGCAGCTTAGATAGGGGCAGGTACGAGCAGTACTTC.

The V and J genes are TRBV27 and TRBJ2-2, with D maybe TRBD2 (5 bases). Trimming removed 2 bases from V and 5 bases from J, with 15 bases in between. The CDR3 loop spans 16 amino acids. Germline values: CDR1 MNHEY, CDR2 SMNVEV (reference sequence). CDR3: CASSLGSLGRTGELFF. CDR3 nucleotides: TGTGCCAGCAGTTTAGGGAGTCTCGGTCGTACCGGGGAGCTGTTTTTT.

This clone was counted between two and nine times. The chain carries TRBV5-6 and TRBJ2-7; D is perhaps TRBD2 (7 bases). The V gene's germline CDR1 is SGHDT and CDR2 YYEEEE. V dropped 1 base and J dropped 3 bases, with 11 bases sitting between them. The CDR3 spans 14 residues. The CDR3 DNA reads as TGTGCCAGCAGCTTGACAGGGAGGGTCTACGAGCAGTACTTC. It specifies CASSLTGRVYEQYF.

The genes are TRBV27 and TRBJ1-2, with 7 bases fitting TRBD1. The germline V gene has CDR1 MNHEY and CDR2 SMNVEV (reference sequence). The CDR3 sequence is 14 residues long. The junction had 7 bases not matched to a gene; V was cut back by 2 bases and J by 7 bases. CDR3 DNA: TGTGCCAGCAGTTTACAGACAGGGACGGGTGGCTACACCTTC. This sequence encodes CASSLQTGTGGYTF.

The rearrangement uses TRBV6-5 and TRBJ2-1, with TRBD2 identical over 8 bases. This CDR3 spans 15 amino acids. Germline V gives CDR1 MNHEY, CDR2 SVGAGI. After removal of 7 bases from V and 7 bases from J, the junction contained 12 bases not matched to a gene. The CDR3 bases are TGTGCCAGCATCCCATTCGCGGGAGGAGGGAATGAGCAGTTCTTC. Its translation is CASIPFAGGGNEQFF.

The V call is TRBV6-5, the J call TRBJ2-4; no clear D. With 0 bases removed from V and 2 bases from J, the gap between germline ends came to 8 bases. Per germline, CDR1 MNHEY and CDR2 SVGAGI. This CDR3 is 15 amino acids long. CDR3 sequence reads: CASSYSLGPKNIQYF. CDR3 in DNA: TGTGCCAGCAGTTACTCGTTGGGCCCCAAAAACATTCAGTACTTC.

The chain couples TRBV2 to TRBJ2-7; 7 nucleotides agree with TRBD1. CDR1 SNHLY and CDR2 FYNNEI come from the germline V gene. Trimming cost V 6 bases and J 2 bases; bases outside gene matches: 4. This CDR3 comprises 13 residues. CDR3 sequence (DNA): TGTGCCAGCAGGGAGGACAGGCCCTACGAGCAGTACTTC. Protein sequence: CASREDRPYEQYF.

The rearrangement joins TRBV6-2 or TRBV6-3 to TRBJ2-1, with 7 bases fitting TRBD2. The CDR3 totals 16 residues. V shed 5 bases, J shed 2 bases, and the junction held 9 bases outside the gene matches. Germline CDR1 and CDR2: MNHEY and SVGEGT. CDR3 protein: CASSHLGGSPYNEQFF. For the CDR3, the DNA is TGTGCCAGCAGTCATCTGGGCGGGAGCCCCTACAATGAGCAGTTCTTC.

This clone was seen just once. The CDR3 region has the DNA TGTGCCAGCTCACGGACAGGGAATGAAAAACTGTTTTTT. Translated, it gives CASSRTGNEKLFF. The chain employs TRBV18 and TRBJ1-4; 8 nucleotides match TRBD1. CDR1 KGHSH and CDR2 LQKENI come from the germline V gene. The CDR3 is made up of 13 amino acids. After removal of 4 bases from V and 5 bases from J, the junction contained 0 bases not matched to a gene.